This T cell receptor (beta chain) was profiled in a study of T cells in tumors after PD-1 blockade. Generated by immunoSEQ multiplex PCR, the TCRdb table keeps only in-frame clones and is missing some. The data contain 5,500 to 7,000 clones, 60% to 70% of them singletons. A note on this clone: Its antigen is not known.

Points from the study as a whole: Blood contained roughly two fifths of the tumor's TCR clonotypes. Clonal replacement, not reinvigoration, is suggested for expanded exhausted CD8+ clones after therapy.

The sequence derives from a human donor with basal cell carcinoma. The input for sequencing was tumor tissue, taken before anti-PD-1 treatment.

CDR3 residues: CASSSRTSGGSYNEQFF. CDR3 sequence (DNA): TGCGCCAGCAGCTCTAGGACTAGCGGAGGGTCCTACAATGAGCAGTTCTTC. The chain joins TRBV5-1 to TRBJ2-1, with 10 bases fitting TRBD2. The CDR3 runs 17 residues. With V trimmed by 3 bases and J by 1 base, 7 bases remained unmatched. The V gene's germline CDR1 is SGHRS and CDR2 YFSETQ.